This entry features one TCR beta chain sequence. Germline V gives CDR1 SGHNT, CDR2 YYREEE (reference sequence). CDR3 length: 14 amino acids. V lost 5 bases and J 0 bases, leaving 12 bases between the germline ends. Clones were sequenced by immunoSEQ multiplex PCR, and TCRdb holds only the in-frame ones, with some missing. The table shows some 130,000 clones, with 85% to 90% occurring only once. This sample is part of a study of cytomegalovirus exposure and HLA in healthy donors. The TCR sequence derives from a man between 18 and 29 years old in good health and CMV-seronegative. Sample: PBMCs. This chain links TRBV5-4 with TRBJ2-7, with D possibly TRBD1 on 7 matching bases. This chain's CDR3 is CASSFRGASYEQYF. The DNA of the CDR3 is TGTGCCAGCAGTTTCAGGGGGGCCTCCTACGAGCAGTACTTC.